This T cell receptor beta chain was observed in a study of shared clonotypes between healthy human individuals (dated by TCRdb to about 2020). For the study in its entirety: Two women and a few men aged 18 to 49 years were included in the cohort. For each donor, CD4 naive and CD4 memory were each given three plates, CD8 naive was given two plates, and CD8 memory was given one plate. Blood TCR repertoires of 5 or 6 healthy adults were deeply sequenced to estimate repertoire size and the extent of clonotype sharing between individuals. Libraries were prepared and TCR repertoires were sequenced by different laboratories using diverse techniques, in order to increase sequencing depth and limit assay-specific biases. Between about 0.9 and 8.9 billion PBMCs per donor were obtained by leukapheresis.

Regarding this clone: Its antigen is not yet known. Per-nucleotide qualities are absent, and no much larger clonotype sits a single base away.

TCR CDR3 regions were amplified from genomic DNA by multiplex PCR using the deep immunoSEQ assay. For each cell subset, the extracted genomic DNA was distributed evenly across all wells of several immunoSEQ 96-well plates, and each plate served as one replicate. Each replicate PCR for sorted subsets received about 0.2 ug genomic DNA, equal to roughly 29,000 T cell genomes. Purified libraries were measured with a Qubit 3.0 fluorometer, size-checked on a Bioanalyzer 2100, and measured again with the KAPA Library Quantification kit. A separate single-read 150-cycle Illumina NextSeq 550 flow cell was used to sequence each immunoSEQ 96-well plate. As for the original processing: Because the immunoSEQ output held only junctional sequences and lacked quality scores, the filtering could not match the filtering applied to full-length reads. To assign V/J genes and CDR3, sequences were annotated against IMGT germline references using PyIR, a Python wrapper for IgBLAST v1.9. Reads were removed for weak V/J assignments (E-value above 1e-6), missing CDR3, stop codons, out-of-frame junctions, or ambiguous translated residues. V3J clonotypes were defined as sequences sharing the same inferred V gene, J gene, and CDR3 amino acid sequence. To compute the percentage overlap between repertoires, the number of shared unique clonotypes was divided by the size of the smaller repertoire. Repertoire richness was assessed with RTK rarefaction, the Chao1 estimator, and Recon v2.1 estimates of unobserved clonotypes. For all TCRbeta clonotypes obtained by the gDNA method from a few donors, generation probabilities were computed with OLGA. TCRdb took this table from immuneACCESS and kept in-frame rearrangements with V and J called. Such tables lack part of the clones; where checked against another copy, unresolved V genes explain under half of the gap, and the rest is unexplained. That table gives V, J and clone size, and the DNA gave D and trimming. The sample table contains around 2.3 million clones; only one count was recorded for nearly 97% of them. Approximately 0.13% of the sample goes to the ten largest clones.

Donors were healthy HIV-negative adults with no recently reported acute infections or vaccinations. Every donor was a Caucasian adult living in Nashville, Tennessee, USA. Magnetic negative selection was used to enrich CD4+ T cells, after which naive cells were positively selected on CD45RA and the negative fraction became the memory subset. Blood was collected by leukapheresis, and PBMCs were isolated by Ficoll-Histopaque density gradient centrifugation and then cryopreserved in liquid nitrogen vapor phase. Purity and quantity of every magnetically sorted T cell population were checked by analytical flow cytometry. Each sorted fraction had its genomic DNA isolated and then quantified by UV absorbance on a Nanodrop 2000c. According to the germline V gene, CDR1 reads SGDLS and CDR2 reads YYNGEE. The CDR3 sequence holds 16 residues, the cysteine and phenylalanine included. Only the CDR3 region is kept as DNA, spanning 48 bases read in frame from base 1. V lost 0 bases and J lost 5 bases; the stretch between them is 16 bases long.

General study outcomes and caveats: Larger estimated clonotype richness was generally found for naive subsets than for memory subsets. About 5% of naive CD4, 3.5% of naive CD8, 2.3% of memory CD4, and 0.4% of memory CD8 clonotypes were shared across several donors. Incomplete sequencing was indicated by rarefaction of sorted-subset datasets, despite the large sequencing depth. Compared with non-shared clonotypes, the clonotypes found in all four sorted-subset donors had higher generation probabilities. Because the study included only a small number of donors, the genetic and exposure-history diversity represented was limited. Sampling was restricted to blood, and TCR repertoires in tissue are likely to differ from TCR repertoires in blood. Pairwise subsampling led to the expectation that sequencing depth would affect the degree of clonotype sharing among donors.

The source is a man aged 18-30 years in good health. Sequenced material: naive CD4+ T cells sorted from blood. Taken with the paper, the label for cell subset or site translates to: CD45RA+ positively selected. The sequence joins TRBV9 to TRBJ2-3, with TRBD2 perhaps the D gene, on 7 matching bases. The CDR3 protein is CASSVGRGAMGDTQYF. The nucleotide sequence is TGTGCCAGCAGCGTAGGCCGGGGGGCCATGGGAGATACGCAGTATTTT. Extended through the reference TRBV9 and TRBJ2-3 proteins, this CDR3 yields the full variable domain: DSGVTQTPKHLITATGQRVTLRCSPRSGDLSVYWYQQSLDQGLQFLIQYYNGEERAKGNILERFSAQQFPDLHSELNLSSLELGDSALYFCASSVGRGAMGDTQYFGPGTRLTVL.